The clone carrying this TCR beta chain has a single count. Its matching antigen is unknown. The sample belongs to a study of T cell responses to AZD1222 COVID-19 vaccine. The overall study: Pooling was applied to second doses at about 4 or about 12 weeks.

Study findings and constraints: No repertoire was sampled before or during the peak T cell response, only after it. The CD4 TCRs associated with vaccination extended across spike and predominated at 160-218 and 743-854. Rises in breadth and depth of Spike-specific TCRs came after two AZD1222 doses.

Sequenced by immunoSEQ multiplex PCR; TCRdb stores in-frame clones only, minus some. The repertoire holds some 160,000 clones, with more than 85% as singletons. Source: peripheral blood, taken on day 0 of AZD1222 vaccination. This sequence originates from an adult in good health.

The CDR3 reads CASSFYRETQYF. The CDR3 DNA reads as TGTGCCAGCAGCTTTTATCGAGAGACCCAGTACTTC. This chain joins TRBV5-4 and TRBJ2-5; D is undetermined. CDR1 SGHNT and CDR2 YYREEE come from the germline V gene (reference sequence). The CDR3 runs to 12 residues. Trimming took off 2 bases at V and 4 bases at J, with 6 bases between the two ends.